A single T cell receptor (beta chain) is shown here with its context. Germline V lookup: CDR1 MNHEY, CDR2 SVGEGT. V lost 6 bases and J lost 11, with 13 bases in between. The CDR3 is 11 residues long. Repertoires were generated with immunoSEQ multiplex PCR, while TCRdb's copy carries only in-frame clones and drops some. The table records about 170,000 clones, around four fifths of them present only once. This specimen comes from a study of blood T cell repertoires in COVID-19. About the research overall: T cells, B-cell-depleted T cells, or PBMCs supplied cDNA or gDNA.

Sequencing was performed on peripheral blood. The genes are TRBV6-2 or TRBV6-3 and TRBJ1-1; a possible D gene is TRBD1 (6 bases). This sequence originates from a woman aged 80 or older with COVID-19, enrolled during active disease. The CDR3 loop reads CASSSTGPAFF. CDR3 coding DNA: TGTGCCAGCAGCTCCACAGGGCCGGCTTTCTTT.